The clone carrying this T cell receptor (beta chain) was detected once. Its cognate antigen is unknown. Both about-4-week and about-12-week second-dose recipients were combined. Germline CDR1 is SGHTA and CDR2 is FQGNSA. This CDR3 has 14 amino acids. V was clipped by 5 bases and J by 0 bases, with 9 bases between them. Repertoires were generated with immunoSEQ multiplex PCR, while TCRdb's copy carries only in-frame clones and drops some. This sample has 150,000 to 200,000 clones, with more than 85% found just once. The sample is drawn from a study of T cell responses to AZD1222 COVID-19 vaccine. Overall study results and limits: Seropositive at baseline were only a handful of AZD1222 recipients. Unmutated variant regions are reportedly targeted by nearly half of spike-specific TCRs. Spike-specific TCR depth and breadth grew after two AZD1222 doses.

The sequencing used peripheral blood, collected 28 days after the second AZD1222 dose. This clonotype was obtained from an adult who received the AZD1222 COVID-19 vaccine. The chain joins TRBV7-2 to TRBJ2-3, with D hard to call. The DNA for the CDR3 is TGTGCCAGCAGCCCTAACCATAGCACAGATACGCAGTATTTT. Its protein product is CASSPNHSTDTQYF.